Here is one TCR beta chain with its context. Its specificity is not known. Other DNA sequences within the sample encode an identical CDR3. These data come from a study of cytomegalovirus exposure and HLA in healthy donors. Study information: An earlier analysis found 110 million or so unique TCR beta sequences from 150 million to 200 million T cells. Study-level results: In vitro checks showed that a few CMV-associated chains really do target CMV antigens.

Donors were nominally healthy when sampled, though unrecorded immune exposures were likely. The CDR3 sequence is 13 residues long. V trimming: 7 bases; J trimming: 8 bases; junction bases outside the gene matches: 10. Germline values: CDR1 PRHDT, CDR2 FYEKMQ (reference sequence). PCR was performed using 60 Vbeta and 13 Jbeta primers. The method was immunoSEQ multiplex PCR; TCRdb's version includes in-frame clones alone and lacks a portion of them. The top ten clones hold about 2.6% of a sample with around 200,000 clones, about 80% of them seen once. Sequencing used PBMCs. V usage is TRBV13 and J usage is TRBJ1-2, with 7 positions matching TRBD1. The clonotype comes from a woman aged 45-59 years in good health and CMV-seropositive. The CDR3: CASTATGKEGYTF. CDR3 nucleotides: TGTGCCAGCACCGCGACAGGGAAGGAGGGCTACACCTTC. Full variable domain (remainder filled in from reference TRBV13 and TRBJ1-2): AAGVIQSPRHLIKEKRETATLKCYPIPRHDTVYWYQQGPGQDPQFLISFYEKMQSDKGSIPDRFSAQQFSDYHSELNMSSLELGDSALYFCASTATGKEGYTFGSGTRLTVV.